Here is one T cell receptor beta chain with its context. Its recognized antigen is unknown. It has no much larger one-base neighbor in the sample; base qualities were not kept. The library relied on 5' RACE. Sequenced using an Illumina HiSeq 2500. A second roughly 7 to 11 cycle PCR used a sample-barcoded 5' primer and a J-beta primer mix. A template-switch 5' adaptor carrying 12 random nucleotides introduced a unique molecular identifier onto each TCR beta cDNA molecule. Each sample yielded at least 2.5 million CDR3-containing paired-end reads. All of the RNA was converted into first-strand cDNA using the Mint cDNA synthesis kit, with a TRBC-specific oligonucleotide serving as the primer. Following uracil-DNA glycosylase treatment, all cDNA underwent a first 18-cycle PCR with the universal primers M1SS and BC2_uni_R. The study's own analysis went as follows. For normalization, 1 million high-quality reads were randomly selected from each sample, with every read carrying a distinct molecular identifier. Instead of being binned into consensus sequences, reads with shared molecular identifiers were discarded. MiTCR, with a Q25 quality threshold and the strictest error-elimination algorithm, was used for CDR3 identification, clonotype clustering and error correction. A nonparametric unseen species model with Euler transformation was used to estimate lower-bound total TCR beta diversity. TCRdb reprocessing: public reads trimmed at Q25 with fastp, clones called with MiXCR, in-frame beta chains kept. Each CDR3 protein gets just one entry, which takes the most common genes and DNA from the rows behind it. These V and J calls originate from TCRdb's pipeline instead of the authors' own analysis. In this sample the table shows over 1.5 million distinct CDR3 sequences, roughly 50% of which occur a single time. The ten largest clonotypes hold over 2% of the sample.

This record comes from a study of blood T cells in healthy people across ages (dated by TCRdb to between 2014 and 2016). At the level of the whole study: In model experiments, template switching captured roughly one uniquely barcoded TCR beta cDNA molecule for every two T cells. Donors were grouped into four age groups: young (average about 15 years), middle-aged (approximately 41), aged (roughly 67) and long-lived (just over 80). Age-related changes in TCR beta repertoire diversity were measured in the study by deep sequencing normalized with unique cDNA molecular identifiers. Using the same blood draw, the study looked at two additional independent replicas of 1 million unique cDNA reads for two donors, one aged 18 to 30 and the other aged 80 or older. Donors of different ages were randomly distributed across sequencing lanes to avoid experimental bias. Study-wide findings and limitations: Estimates of total diversity based on one million sequenced T cells were considered lower bounds and underestimates. A strong correlation was found between observed TCR beta diversity and the percentage of naive T cells measured by flow cytometry. Compared with the aged group, the long-lived group had more naive CD4+ T cells, fewer expanded clones and increased TCR diversity, suggesting age selection. Since profiling was done on bulk unsorted PBMCs, naive and antigen-experienced compartments could not be conclusively compared. As age increased, observed TCR beta diversity per million T cells dropped in a roughly linear way, and a significant reduction was already evident by age 40. Because donor CMV infection status was unknown, age-related changes in expanded clonotypes were potentially confounded.

A distance of 14 bases separates the germline ends of V and J, which lose 5 bases and 0 bases respectively. CDR1 is given as DFQATT and CDR2 as SNEGSKA, both from the germline V gene (reference sequence). Measured from the cysteine to the phenylalanine, the CDR3 is 15 residues long. Just CDR3 DNA is preserved here, 45 bases in frame from base 1. The 39 donors, aged about 6 to 100 years, were systemically healthy Caucasian individuals from Russia. Ten milliliters of peripheral blood were drawn from each donor into EDTA-treated Vacutainer tubes. Ficoll-Paque density-gradient centrifugation was used to isolate PBMCs, with at least 6 million per sample. Trizol reagent was used to extract total RNA from PBMCs, with at least 6 micrograms per sample. Naive CD45RAhigh/CD27high T cell percentages were measured by flow cytometry on a PBMC aliquot from every donor.

In this chain, TRBV20-1 is recombined with TRBJ1-5, and possibly TRBD1, on 6 matching bases. The sequence derives from a woman aged 40 to 50 in good health. The sequenced sample was blood. The bases read TGCAGTGCTTATCAGGGGACATCTAGCAATCAGCCCCAGCATTTT. This is translated as CSAYQGTSSNQPQHF.